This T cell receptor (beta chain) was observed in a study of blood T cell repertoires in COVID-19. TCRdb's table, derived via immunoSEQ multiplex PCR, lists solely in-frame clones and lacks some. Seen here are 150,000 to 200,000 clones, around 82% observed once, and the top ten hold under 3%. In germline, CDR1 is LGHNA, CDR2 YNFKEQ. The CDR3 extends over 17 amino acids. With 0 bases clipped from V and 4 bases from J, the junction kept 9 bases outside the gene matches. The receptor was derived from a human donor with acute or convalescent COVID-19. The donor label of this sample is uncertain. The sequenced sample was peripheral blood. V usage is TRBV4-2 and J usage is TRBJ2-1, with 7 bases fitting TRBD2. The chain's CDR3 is CASSQEYSASGYNEQFF. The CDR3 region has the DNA TGTGCCAGCAGCCAAGAGTATTCGGCTAGCGGATACAATGAGCAGTTCTTC.